The clone carrying this T cell receptor (beta chain) appeared a single time. Its antigen is unidentified. The sample originates from a study of shared clonotypes between healthy human individuals. V lost 3 bases to trimming and J lost 1 base, with 17 bases between them. Germline V gene lookup returns CDR1 MNHNS and CDR2 SASEGT. This CDR3 spans 17 amino acids. Data came from immunoSEQ multiplex PCR; TCRdb stores just in-frame clones and leaves some out. The profile shows about 2.3 million clones, 85% to 95% of them singletons. Broader study findings: All-four-donor shared clonotypes had higher generation probabilities than non-shared clonotypes did.

Sequencing was carried out using naive CD4+ T cells from PBMCs. This sample's subset: CD45RA+ positively selected. This clonotype originated in a man younger than 35 in good health. Some clones in this sample may be carry-over from other donors' samples. V is TRBV6-1 and J is TRBJ2-3; D ambiguous. CDR3 loop: CASSEISLLAGTDTQYF. The CDR3 nucleotides are TGTGCCAGCAGTGAGATTAGTTTACTGGCAGGCACAGATACGCAGTATTTT.